This record concerns one TCR beta chain sequence. The antigen is undetermined. The sample belongs to a study of cytomegalovirus exposure and HLA in healthy donors. Findings and limits, study-wide: The number of N-insertions in an Asian-associated ancestry cluster was reportedly below the 666-donor mean in a later analysis.

The CDR3 extends over 14 amino acids. The germline CDR1 and CDR2 sequences are SGHRS and YFSETQ. The trim removed 6 bases at V and 6 bases at J, leaving 12 bases unmatched. Primers: 60 Vbeta forward and 13 Jbeta reverse. TCRdb's table, derived via immunoSEQ multiplex PCR, lists solely in-frame clones and lacks some. The profile shows roughly 60,000 clones, more than 70% of them singletons. Sequenced material: PBMCs. The sequence was collected from a woman under 40 in good health and CMV-seronegative. The chain links TRBV5-1 to TRBJ2-7; 7 nucleotides align to TRBD1. CDR3 region: CASITTGTVIEQYV. DNA for the CDR3: TGCGCCAGCATCACGACAGGGACGGTAATCGAGCAGTACGTC.